This T cell receptor (beta chain) was captured by sequencing in a study of T-cell reconstitution after alpha-beta-depleted transplantation in children. General study results and limits: When one year had passed after transplant, most T-cell counts and diversity came from newly produced T cells. Reportedly, alpha-beta T cells present about two months post-transplant originated from several hundred expanded clones of graft origin.

The germline V gene encodes CDR1 MNHNS and CDR2 SASEGT. This CDR3 has 16 amino acids. V lost 3 bases and J lost 0, with 15 bases in between. This clonotype was found a few times. Its specificity is unknown. Researchers prepared the TCRbeta library using unique molecular identifiers, the study reports. MiXCR, run by TCRdb on the PCR reads, gives a single entry per CDR3 protein. Of almost 500,000 distinct CDR3 sequences detected, about 10% appear once; the ten largest clones hold roughly 2%. The chain combines TRBV6-1 with TRBJ2-7, with D possibly TRBD2 on 6 matching bases. This clonotype originated in a child aged 2 to 10 with inherited bone marrow failure, due to receive a stem cell transplant. The specimen comprised PBMCs, sampled before TCRalphabeta/CD19-depleted stem cell transplant. The CDR3 DNA follows: TGTGCCAGCAGTGATCCTAGCGACAACTTCTCCTACGAGCAGTACTTC. Amino acids: CASSDPSDNFSYEQYF.